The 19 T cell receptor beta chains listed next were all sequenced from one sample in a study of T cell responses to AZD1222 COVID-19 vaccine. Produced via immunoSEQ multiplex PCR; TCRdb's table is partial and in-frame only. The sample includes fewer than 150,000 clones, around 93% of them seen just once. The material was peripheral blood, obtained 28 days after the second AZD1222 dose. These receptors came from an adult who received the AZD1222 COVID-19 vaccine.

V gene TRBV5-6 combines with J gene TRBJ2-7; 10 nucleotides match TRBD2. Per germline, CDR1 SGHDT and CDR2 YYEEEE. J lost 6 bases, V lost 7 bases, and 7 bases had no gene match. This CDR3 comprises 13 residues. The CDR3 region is CASCRLAGGEQYF. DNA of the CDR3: TGTGCCAGCTGCCGACTAGCGGGCGGCGAGCAGTACTTC. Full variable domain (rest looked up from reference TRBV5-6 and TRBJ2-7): DAGVTQSPTHLIKTRGQQVTLRCSPKSGHDTVSWYQQALGQGPQFIFQYYEEEERQRGNFPDRFSGHQFPNYSSELNVNALLLGDSALYLCASCRLAGGEQYFGPGTRLTVT.

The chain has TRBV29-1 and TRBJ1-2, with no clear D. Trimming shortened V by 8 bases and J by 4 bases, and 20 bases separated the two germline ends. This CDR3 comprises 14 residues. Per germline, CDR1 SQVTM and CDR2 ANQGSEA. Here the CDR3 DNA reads TGCAGCAGAACGACCGACGGACTGTTCTATGGCTACACCTTC. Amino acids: CSRTTDGLFYGYTF.

The CDR3 DNA follows: TGTGCCAGCAGCTTGGACGGATCACCCTACAATGAGCAGTTCTTC. Its protein product is CASSLDGSPYNEQFF. The V call is TRBV5-4, the J call TRBJ2-1; D ambiguous. Trimming cost V 0 bases and J 2 bases, with 9 bases left between them. Germline CDR1 and CDR2: SGHNT and YYREEE (reference sequence). This CDR3 has 15 residues.

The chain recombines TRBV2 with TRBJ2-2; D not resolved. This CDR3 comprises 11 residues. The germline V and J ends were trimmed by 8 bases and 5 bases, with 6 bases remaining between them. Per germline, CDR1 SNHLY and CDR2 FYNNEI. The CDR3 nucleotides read TGTGCCAGCGAGCGAACCGGGGAGCTGTTTTTT. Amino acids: CASERTGELFF.

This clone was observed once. This CDR3 is CASSLGGLVRSETQYF. CDR3 nucleotide sequence: TGCGCCAGCAGCTTGGGGGGCCTAGTTAGATCAGAGACCCAGTACTTC. The chain links TRBV5-1 to TRBJ2-5; a weak D match, TRBD1 (5 bases). The CDR3 extends over 16 amino acids. Germline V CDR1 and CDR2: SGHRS, YFSETQ. Trimming took off 0 bases at V and 4 bases at J, with 16 bases between the two ends.

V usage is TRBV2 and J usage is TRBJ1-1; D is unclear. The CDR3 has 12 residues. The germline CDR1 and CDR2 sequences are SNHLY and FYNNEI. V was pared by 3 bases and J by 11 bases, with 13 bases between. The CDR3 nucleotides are TGTGCCAGCAGTGATGAGGCCCAGTGGGCTTTCTTT. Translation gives CASSDEAQWAFF.

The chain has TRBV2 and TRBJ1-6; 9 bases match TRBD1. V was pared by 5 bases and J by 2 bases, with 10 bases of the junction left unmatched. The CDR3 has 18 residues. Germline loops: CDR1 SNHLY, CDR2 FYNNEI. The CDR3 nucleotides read TGTGCCAGCAGTCAACCCAAAGACAGGGGGGCCTATAATTCACCCCTCCACTTT. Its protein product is CASSQPKDRGAYNSPLHF.

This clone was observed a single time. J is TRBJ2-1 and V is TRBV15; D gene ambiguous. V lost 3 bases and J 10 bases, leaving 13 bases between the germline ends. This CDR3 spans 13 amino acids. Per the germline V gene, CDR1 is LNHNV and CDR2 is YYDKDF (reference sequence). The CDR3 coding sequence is TGTGCCACCAGCAGCCTCCTGGGGTGGGAGCAGTTCTTC. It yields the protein CATSSLLGWEQFF.

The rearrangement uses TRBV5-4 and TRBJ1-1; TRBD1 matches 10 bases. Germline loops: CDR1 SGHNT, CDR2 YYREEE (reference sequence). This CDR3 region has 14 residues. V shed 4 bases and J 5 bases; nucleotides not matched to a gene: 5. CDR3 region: CASSRGQGRTEAFF. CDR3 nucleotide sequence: TGTGCCAGCAGCAGGGGACAGGGGAGGACTGAAGCTTTCTTT.

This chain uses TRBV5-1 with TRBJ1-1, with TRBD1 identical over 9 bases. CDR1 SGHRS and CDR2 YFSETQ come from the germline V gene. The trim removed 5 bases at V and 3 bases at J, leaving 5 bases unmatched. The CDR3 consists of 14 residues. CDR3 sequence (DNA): TGCGCCAGCAGGGGGACAGGGTTGGACACTGAAGCTTTCTTT. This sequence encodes CASRGTGLDTEAFF.

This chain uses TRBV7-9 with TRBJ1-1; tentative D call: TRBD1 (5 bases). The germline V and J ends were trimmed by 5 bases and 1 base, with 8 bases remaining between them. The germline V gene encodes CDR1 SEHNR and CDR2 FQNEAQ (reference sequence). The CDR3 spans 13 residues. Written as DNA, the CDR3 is TGTGCCAGCAGCCCACAGGCGAACACTGAAGCTTTCTTT. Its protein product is CASSPQANTEAFF.

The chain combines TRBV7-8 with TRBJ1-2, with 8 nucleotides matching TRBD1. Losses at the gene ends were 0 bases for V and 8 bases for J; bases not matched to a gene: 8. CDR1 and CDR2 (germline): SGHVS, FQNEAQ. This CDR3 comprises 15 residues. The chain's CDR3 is CASSLAGQGAGGYTF. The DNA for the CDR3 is TGTGCCAGCAGCTTAGCAGGACAGGGCGCTGGAGGCTACACCTTC.

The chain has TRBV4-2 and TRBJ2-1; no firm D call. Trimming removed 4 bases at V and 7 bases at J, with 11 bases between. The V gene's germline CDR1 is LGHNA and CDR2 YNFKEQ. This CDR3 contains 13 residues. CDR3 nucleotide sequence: TGTGCCAGCAGCCCCTCAGCGCGAAATGAGCAGTTCTTC. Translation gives CASSPSARNEQFF.

In DNA form, the CDR3 reads TGCGCCAGCAGCCACCTAAGGACTGACGCGAACACCGGGGAGCTGTTTTTT. It encodes CASSHLRTDANTGELFF. The chain joins TRBV4-3 to TRBJ2-2; TRBD2 might be the D (5 bases). This CDR3 is 17 amino acids long. CDR1 and CDR2 from the germline V gene are LGHNA and YSLEER. Trimming took off 3 bases at V and 0 bases at J, with 14 bases between the two ends.

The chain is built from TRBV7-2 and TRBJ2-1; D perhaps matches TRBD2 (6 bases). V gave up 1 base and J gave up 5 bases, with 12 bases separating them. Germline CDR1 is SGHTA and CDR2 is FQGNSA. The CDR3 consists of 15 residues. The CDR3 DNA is TGTGCCAGCAGCTTAGTGATTAGCGGAAACAATGAGCAGTTCTTC. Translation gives CASSLVISGNNEQFF.

CDR3 coding DNA: TGTGCCAGCAGCGCCGACAGGGGGGGGGCCTACGAGCAGTACTTC. Translated: CASSADRGGAYEQYF. This chain uses TRBV11-2 with TRBJ2-7; TRBD1 matches 9 bases. The CDR3 is 15 amino acids. Trimming cost V 5 bases and J 2 bases; bases outside gene matches: 7. Germline V gene sequence: CDR1 SGHAT, CDR2 FQNNGV.

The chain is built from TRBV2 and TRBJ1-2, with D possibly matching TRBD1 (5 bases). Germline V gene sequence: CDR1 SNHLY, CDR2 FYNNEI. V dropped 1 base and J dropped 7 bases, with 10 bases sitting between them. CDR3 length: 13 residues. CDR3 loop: CASSEGGVSGYTF. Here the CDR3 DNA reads TGTGCCAGCAGTGAAGGAGGGGTTAGTGGCTACACCTTC.

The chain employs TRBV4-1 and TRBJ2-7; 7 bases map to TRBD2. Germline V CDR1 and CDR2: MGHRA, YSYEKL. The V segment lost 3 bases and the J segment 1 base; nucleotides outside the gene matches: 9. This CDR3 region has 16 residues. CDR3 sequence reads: CASSHTRASGSYEQYF. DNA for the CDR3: TGCGCCAGCAGCCACACGCGGGCTAGCGGTTCCTACGAGCAGTACTTC.

This CDR3 reads CASSSKGGTEAFF. The CDR3, as DNA: TGTGCCAGCAGCTCTAAGGGGGGGACTGAAGCTTTCTTT. V and J are TRBV7-9 and TRBJ1-1, with a possible D match to TRBD1 (6 bases). CDR3 size: 13 residues. With 4 bases removed from V and 5 bases from J, the gap between germline ends came to 11 bases. CDR1 is SEHNR and CDR2 is FQNEAQ in the germline V gene (reference sequence).